These 23 T cell receptor beta chains were all obtained from the same sample, sequenced in a study of cytomegalovirus exposure and HLA in healthy donors. The primer mix had 60 Vbeta and 13 Jbeta primers. Here immunoSEQ multiplex PCR was the method, and the copy in TCRdb shows in-frame clones only, minus some. The sample shows about 190,000 clones, around 90% of them seen only once. Sequences were obtained from PBMCs. These TCRs come from a woman aged 18-29 years in good health and CMV-seronegative.

The V call is TRBV4-1, the J call TRBJ2-1; 12 bases map to TRBD2. Losses at the gene ends were 4 bases for V and 9 bases for J; bases not matched to a gene: 4. The CDR3 runs to 14 residues. Germline V gene lookup returns CDR1 MGHRA and CDR2 YSYEKL. This CDR3 reads CASSPTSGGVEQFF. The CDR3 DNA follows: TGCGCCAGCAGCCCGACTAGCGGGGGCGTTGAGCAGTTCTTC.

In its sample, this clone was seen once. The genes are TRBV28 and TRBJ2-4, with TRBD1 identical over 9 bases. V was clipped by 3 bases and J by 6 bases; unmatched bases: 3. The V gene's germline CDR1 is MDHEN and CDR2 SYDVKM. This CDR3 has 14 amino acids. The CDR3 bases are TGTGCCAGCAGTTTGGTGACAGGGGGAAACATTCAGTACTTC. This translates into CASSLVTGGNIQYF.

V is TRBV5-1 and J is TRBJ2-7; D is possibly TRBD1 (6 bases). This CDR3 comprises 13 residues. The germline V and J ends were trimmed by 4 bases and 3 bases, with 11 bases remaining between them. CDR1 is SGHRS and CDR2 is YFSETQ in the germline V gene. The CDR3 region has the DNA TGCGCCAGCAGCCCCTCACAGGGCTACGAGCAGTACTTC. Its translation: CASSPSQGYEQYF. The whole variable domain, remainder taken from reference TRBV5-1 and TRBJ2-7, is KAGVTQTPRYLIKTRGQQVTLSCSPISGHRSVSWYQQTPGQGLQFLFEYFSETQRNKGNFPGRFSGRQFSNSRSEMNVSTLELGDSALYLCASSPSQGYEQYFGPGTRLTVT.

This sequence joins TRBV29-1 and TRBJ2-1, with 8 bases matching TRBD1. Unmatched junction bases numbered 6, after V lost 7 bases and J lost 7 bases. Germline CDR1 is SQVTM and CDR2 is ANQGSEA. This CDR3 has 12 residues. CDR3: CSGGQGGNEQFF. DNA of the CDR3: TGCAGCGGCGGACAGGGAGGAAATGAGCAGTTCTTC.

This chain connects TRBV7-9 to TRBJ1-2, with no clear D. Trimming pared 5 bases from V and 2 bases from J, leaving 12 bases between. The CDR3 has 14 residues. Per the germline V gene, CDR1 is SEHNR and CDR2 is FQNEAQ (reference sequence). The CDR3 bases are TGTGCCAGCAGCCGCGACACGATGAACTATGGCTACACCTTC. This sequence encodes CASSRDTMNYGYTF. Supplemented by reference TRBV7-9 and TRBJ1-2, the full variable domain reads DTGVSQNPRHKITKRGQNVTFRCDPISEHNRLYWYRQTLGQGPEFLTYFQNEAQLEKSRLLSDRFSAERPKGSFSTLEIQRTEQGDSAMYLCASSRDTMNYGYTFGSGTRLTVV.

V usage is TRBV6-5 and J usage is TRBJ2-7; 8 positions agree with TRBD2. J gave up 1 base and V 4 bases, and 3 bases lay outside the gene matches. This CDR3 spans 14 amino acids. CDR1 is MNHEY and CDR2 is SVGAGI in the germline V gene. For the CDR3, the DNA is TGTGCCAGCAGTTTAACTAGCGGTTCCTACGAGCAGTACTTC. Residues: CASSLTSGSYEQYF.

This rearrangement joins TRBV29-1 to TRBJ2-1; TRBD2 aligns across 10 bases. The germline gives CDR1 SQVTM, CDR2 ANQGSEA. CDR3 length: 15 amino acids. The V gene end was trimmed by 2 bases and the J gene end by 2 bases; junction bases not matched to a gene: 3. This CDR3 reads CSVELAGVPYNEQFF. CDR3 nucleotides: TGCAGCGTTGAACTAGCGGGAGTCCCCTACAATGAGCAGTTCTTC.

This chain links TRBV18 with TRBJ2-1; D is possibly TRBD1 (6 bases). Germline-derived CDR1 and CDR2 are KGHSH and LQKENI. Between the trimmed V and J ends, which lost 4 bases and 7 bases, there was a span of 20 bases. CDR3 length: 16 residues. DNA of the CDR3: TGTGCCAGCTCACTTGCAGGGGTTCGCATACTGAATGAGCAGTTCTTC. Translated, it gives CASSLAGVRILNEQFF. Variable domain in full (rest from reference TRBV18 and TRBJ2-1): NAGVMQNPRHLVRRRGQEARLRCSPMKGHSHVYWYRQLPEEGLKFMVYLQKENIIDESGMPKERFSAEFPKEGPSILRIQQVVRGDSAAYFCASSLAGVRILNEQFFGPGTRLTVL.

This clone was counted between two and nine times. The rearrangement links TRBV7-8 to TRBJ1-3; 7 positions match TRBD1. Trimming cost V 6 bases and J 1 base; bases outside gene matches: 3. Germline V lookup: CDR1 SGHVS, CDR2 FQNEAQ. There are 14 residues in the CDR3. CDR3 residues: CASSLQGSGNTIYF. CDR3 nucleotide sequence: TGTGCCAGCAGTTTACAGGGGTCTGGAAACACCATATATTTT.

V gene TRBV5-5 combines with J gene TRBJ2-1; no clear D gene. V lost 0 bases, J lost 9 bases, and 7 bases lay in between. The CDR3 is 12 amino acids. CDR1 is SGHKS, CDR2 YYEKEE, per germline (reference sequence). CDR3 sequence (DNA): TGTGCCAGCAGCTTGGGAGGCGTTGAGCAGTTCTTC. Translation: CASSLGGVEQFF.

J is TRBJ2-5 and V is TRBV6-5; maybe TRBD1 (5 bases). With 4 bases removed from V and 4 bases from J, the gap between germline ends came to 13 bases. The germline V gene encodes CDR1 MNHEY and CDR2 SVGAGI. The CDR3 has 14 amino acids. Here the CDR3 reads CASSLQALGETQYF. The CDR3 bases are TGTGCCAGCAGTTTACAGGCTCTGGGAGAGACCCAGTACTTC.

The gene calls are TRBV9 and TRBJ2-7, with 9 bases matching TRBD2. J gave up 3 bases and V 2 bases, and 3 bases lay outside the gene matches. The CDR3 runs 14 residues. Germline-derived CDR1 and CDR2 are SGDLS and YYNGEE. In nucleotides, the CDR3 is TGTGCCAGCAGCGTGGGACTAGCCAGCTACGAGCAGTACTTC. This encodes CASSVGLASYEQYF.

The V call is TRBV29-1, the J call TRBJ2-3; the match to TRBD2 covers 8 bases. Trimming removed 4 bases from V and 4 bases from J; junction bases left unmatched: 13. The length of the CDR3 is 16 residues. Germline values: CDR1 SQVTM, CDR2 ANQGSEA. In nucleotides, the CDR3 is TGCAGCGTTGGAAGGGGGTTCGGGGGGGGCGCAGATACGCAGTATTTT. Protein product: CSVGRGFGGGADTQYF.

The V gene is TRBV25-1, the J gene TRBJ2-1, with D unresolved. V shed 7 bases and J shed 5 bases, with 6 bases lying between them. Germline V gives CDR1 MGHDK, CDR2 SYGVNS. CDR3 size: 11 residues. The CDR3 DNA reads TGTGCCAGCAATTCCGACAATGAGCAGTTCTTC. Its translation is CASNSDNEQFF.

The chain is built from TRBV5-1 and TRBJ2-2; 12 nucleotides match TRBD2. The V gene end was trimmed by 4 bases and the J gene end by 2 bases; junction bases not matched to a gene: 6. This CDR3 is 17 amino acids long. CDR1 is SGHRS, CDR2 YFSETQ, per germline. The CDR3 sequence: CASSTTSGGFNTGELFF. DNA for the CDR3: TGCGCCAGCAGCACGACTAGCGGGGGATTTAACACCGGGGAGCTGTTTTTT.

The chain is built from TRBV19 and TRBJ1-6; a possible D gene is TRBD1 (6 bases). This CDR3 region has 15 residues. V was trimmed by 4 bases and J by 2 bases, leaving 9 bases between them. CDR1 LNHDA and CDR2 SQIVND come from the germline V gene (reference sequence). This chain's CDR3 is CASSKGTTYNSPLHF. The CDR3, as DNA: TGTGCCAGTAGTAAGGGGACAACCTATAATTCACCCCTCCACTTT.

The V and J genes are TRBV6-5 and TRBJ2-2, with D possibly being TRBD2 (5 bases). V was pared by 1 base and J by 5 bases, with 8 bases between. Looked up from germline, CDR1 is MNHEY and CDR2 is SVGAGI. The CDR3 runs 14 residues. The CDR3 region is CASSYFPGTGELFF. In nucleotides, the CDR3 is TGTGCCAGCAGTTACTTCCCGGGGACCGGGGAGCTGTTTTTT.

The V and J genes are TRBV28 and TRBJ1-1; 8 nucleotides line up with TRBD1. Trimming at V came to 4 bases and at J to 9 bases, leaving 10 bases not matched to a gene. Germline CDR1 reads MDHEN; CDR2 reads SYDVKM. The CDR3 is 14 residues long. The CDR3 coding sequence is TGTGCCAGCAGTTCATCGCAGGGGGCCCTGAAAGCTTTCTTT. This codes for CASSSSQGALKAFF. The full variable domain, in which reference TRBV28 and TRBJ1-1 provide the parts outside the CDR3, is DVKVTQSSRYLVKRTGEKVFLECVQDMDHENMFWYRQDPGLGLRLIYFSYDVKMKEKGDIPEGYSVSREKKERFSLILESASTNQTSMYLCASSSSQGALKAFFGQGTRLTVV.

The chain uses TRBV20-1 and TRBJ1-1; D remains ambiguous. The germline CDR1 and CDR2 sequences are DFQATT and SNEGSKA (reference sequence). The CDR3 is made up of 11 amino acids. V was cut by 6 bases and J by 11 bases, with 16 bases left in between. CDR3 sequence: CSALAGWEAFF. CDR3 nucleotides: TGCAGTGCGCTAGCGGGCTGGGAGGCTTTCTTT.

The chain joins TRBV19 to TRBJ1-3; D might be TRBD1 (6 bases). Germline V gene data show CDR1 as LNHDA and CDR2 as SQIVND (reference sequence). CDR3 length equals 15 residues. Trimming cost V 7 bases and J 1 base, with 14 bases left between them. The CDR3 nucleotides read TGTGCCAGTAAGTCCCCGCAGGGGTCTGGAAACACCATATATTTT. Its translation: CASKSPQGSGNTIYF. Based on the CDR3 plus reference TRBV19 and TRBJ1-3, the full variable domain is DGGITQSPKYLFRKEGQNVTLSCEQNLNHDAMYWYRQDPGQGLRLIYYSQIVNDFQKGDIAEGYSVSREKKESFPLTVTSAQKNPTAFYLCASKSPQGSGNTIYFGEGSWLTVV.

This clone was seen ten or more times. This chain joins TRBV15 and TRBJ1-5; TRBD1 might be the D (5 bases). This CDR3 is 15 amino acids long. Trimming removed 0 bases at V and 5 bases at J, with 11 bases between. Looked up from germline, CDR1 is LNHNV and CDR2 is YYDKDF (reference sequence). In DNA, the CDR3 is TGTGCCACCAGCAGAGAAAGGGGTTCGGATCAGCCCCAGCATTTT. Encoded protein: CATSRERGSDQPQHF.

This chain connects TRBV28 to TRBJ2-1; TRBD1 agrees at 9 bases. From germline, CDR1 is MDHEN and CDR2 SYDVKM. CDR3 size: 17 residues. Unmatched junction bases numbered 9, after V lost 5 bases and J lost 1 base. CDR3 protein: CASSVPGQGPSYNEQFF. In nucleotides, the CDR3 is TGTGCCAGCAGTGTACCCGGACAGGGGCCTTCCTACAATGAGCAGTTCTTC. Drawing the rest from reference TRBV28 and TRBJ2-1, the complete variable domain is DVKVTQSSRYLVKRTGEKVFLECVQDMDHENMFWYRQDPGLGLRLIYFSYDVKMKEKGDIPEGYSVSREKKERFSLILESASTNQTSMYLCASSVPGQGPSYNEQFFGPGTRLTVL.

Note on this clone: An end of the junction does not agree with germline; a read error may underlie this. The chain carries TRBV30 and TRBJ1-2, with D unclear. Germline CDR1 reads GTSNPN; CDR2 reads SVGIG (reference sequence). This CDR3 has 13 residues. The CDR3 DNA reads TGTGCCTGGAGTGTACAAATCTACTATGACTACACCTTC. It specifies CAWSVQIYYDYTF.